The 10 T cell receptor beta chains presented below share a single source sample, sequenced in a study of spatial heterogeneity in lung cancer (dated by TCRdb to 2018 to 2020). These receptors' antigens are unknown. The library was produced with 5' RACE. Instrument on record: NextSeq 500. In-frame beta chains were kept once TCRdb had trimmed the public reads at Q25 with fastp and called clones with MiXCR. Entries are consolidated by CDR3 protein sequence, retaining the most common genes and DNA. Across this sample there are approximately 12,000 distinct CDR3 sequences, with roughly 4.6% seen only once. The ten largest clones add up to 25% of the sample. Sample time point, as interpreted from the label and publication: sample taken at primary tumor resection. What the research found in general, with its limitations: The tumor nonsynonymous mutation count correlated with the number of expanded alpha and beta TCRs within the tumor.

The sequences come from lung tumor tissue, collected at surgery. The receptor source for this set is a male donor with early-stage non-small cell lung cancer.

The table lists this clonotype with many counts. The library was built for alpha chains, so this beta chain is an off-target read and its size means little. V and J are TRBV2 and TRBJ1-5; 8 bases are shared with TRBD1. The junction had 17 bases not matched to a gene; V was cut back by 10 bases and J by 3 bases. This CDR3 comprises 17 residues. CDR1 is SNHLY, CDR2 FYNNEI, per germline. CDR3 in DNA: TGTGCCACCTCCCGGGGTGGACAGGGAGGTCTCAATCAGCCCCAGCATTTT. Residues: CATSRGGQGGLNQPQHF.

This clonotype was observed many times. Because this beta chain is a stray read in a library intended to capture alpha chains, its abundance should not be given much weight. The CDR3 region is CASSQDGRVNYGYTF. Here the CDR3 DNA reads TGCGCCAGCAGCCAAGATGGGCGGGTTAACTATGGCTACACCTTC. V usage is TRBV4-1 and J usage is TRBJ1-2; D gene unclear. Between the trimmed V and J ends, which lost 0 bases and 1 base, there was a span of 9 bases. The V gene's germline CDR1 is MGHRA and CDR2 YSYEKL. This CDR3 is 15 amino acids long.

At least ten counts were recorded for this clonotype. The library was built for alpha chains, so this beta chain is an off-target read and its size means little. The rearrangement links TRBV12-3 or TRBV12-4 to TRBJ1-4, with D unresolved. V dropped 7 bases and J dropped 4 bases, with 19 bases sitting between them. CDR3 size: 16 residues. The CDR3 sequence is CASKTTSAVLNEKLFF. In DNA, the CDR3 is TGTGCCAGCAAGACGACAAGCGCAGTCCTTAATGAAAAACTGTTTTTT.

In its sample, this clonotype was seen many times. The library was designed around alpha chains, so this beta chain is a stray read whose abundance carries little weight. Here the CDR3 reads CASSYLDPVGPQHF. DNA for the CDR3: TGTGCCAGCAGTTACCTCGACCCCGTTGGGCCCCAGCATTTT. The V gene is TRBV6-2 or TRBV6-3, the J gene TRBJ1-5; D is unclear. Germline CDR1 and CDR2: MNHEY and SVGEGT. The V end lost 2 bases, the J end lost 9 bases, and 14 bases lay between the germline ends. The CDR3 has 14 amino acids.

A few counts support this clonotype. A much bigger clone sits one base away, suggesting this may be a read error. Because the library targeted alpha chains, this beta chain is an off-target read whose size means little. The chain has TRBV4-2 and TRBJ1-1; 7 bases line up with TRBD1. J lost 1 base, V lost 1 base, and 3 bases had no gene match. The CDR3 runs 15 residues. From germline, CDR1 is LGHNA and CDR2 YNFKEQ. The CDR3 spells CASSQARQGNTEAFF. In nucleotides, the CDR3 is TGTGCCAGCAGCCAAGCGCGACAGGGGAACACTGAAGCTTTCTTT.

Within the sample, this clonotype is medium-sized. This beta chain came through as a stray read in a library set up for alpha chains, and its size says little. The chain has TRBV4-3 and TRBJ2-4, with D maybe TRBD1 (6 bases). CDR1 LGHNA and CDR2 YSLEER come from the germline V gene. V was cut by 1 base and J by 8 bases, with 12 bases left in between. The CDR3 runs to 14 residues. The CDR3 spells CASSQVTGLDIQYF. CDR3 bases: TGCGCCAGCAGCCAAGTTACAGGGTTGGACATTCAGTACTTC.

This clonotype was counted between two and nine times. Within a library made for alpha chains, this beta chain is off target, and its count is uninformative. The rearrangement links TRBV11-2 to TRBJ2-3; TRBD1 is a possible D gene (5 bases). This CDR3 spans 17 amino acids. The germline V gene has CDR1 SGHAT and CDR2 FQNNGV. Trimming cost V 3 bases and J 6 bases, with 22 bases left between them. The CDR3 DNA reads TGTGCCAGCAGCTTTTTCGGGCAGGGTAGACGTGCGGATACGCAGTATTTT. This translates into CASSFFGQGRRADTQYF.

As concerns this clonotype: This beta chain is an off-target read within a library intended for alpha chains, so its frequency means little. The V and J genes are TRBV11-2 and TRBJ1-1; D is perhaps TRBD1 (5 bases). Trimming cost V 0 bases and J 0 bases, with 14 bases left between them. Looked up from germline, CDR1 is SGHAT and CDR2 is FQNNGV. The CDR3 contains 17 residues. The CDR3 DNA follows: TGTGCCAGCAGCTTAGACTCCGAGGGGAACATGAACACTGAAGCTTTCTTT. Translating gives CASSLDSEGNMNTEAFF. Filled out from reference TRBV11-2 and TRBJ1-1, the complete variable domain reads EAGVAQSPRYKIIEKRQSVAFWCNPISGHATLYWYQQILGQGPKLLIQFQNNGVVDDSQLPKDRFSAERLKGVDSTLKIQPAKLEDSAVYLCASSLDSEGNMNTEAFFGQGTRLTVV.

This clonotype was seen many times. Within a library made for alpha chains, this beta chain is off target, and its count is uninformative. The chain recombines TRBV5-1 with TRBJ2-1; 7 positions agree with TRBD2. This CDR3 region has 17 residues. Germline V gene sequence: CDR1 SGHRS, CDR2 YFSETQ. V lost 1 base to trimming and J lost 2 bases; unmatched junction nucleotides: 9. The CDR3 coding sequence is TGCGCCAGCAGCTTGTGGACTGGGAGCGGGACCTACAATGAGCAGTTCTTC. Its translation is CASSLWTGSGTYNEQFF.

This clonotype was counted at least ten times. For a library built for alpha chains, this beta chain is a stray read; little rests on its size. The chain has TRBV28 and TRBJ1-5, with D tentatively TRBD1 (5 bases). This CDR3 is 13 amino acids long. V gave up 6 bases and J gave up 4 bases, with 10 bases separating them. Looked up from germline, CDR1 is MDHEN and CDR2 is SYDVKM. CDR3 sequence reads: CASRGTGNQPQHF. CDR3 coding DNA: TGTGCCAGCAGGGGGACTGGTAATCAGCCCCAGCATTTT. The entire variable domain, with the rest obtained from reference TRBV28 and TRBJ1-5, is as follows: DVKVTQSSRYLVKRTGEKVFLECVQDMDHENMFWYRQDPGLGLRLIYFSYDVKMKEKGDIPEGYSVSREKKERFSLILESASTNQTSMYLCASRGTGNQPQHFGDGTRLSIL.